These T cell receptor beta chains were read from a single sample in a study of blood T cell repertoires in COVID-19. Repertoires were generated with immunoSEQ multiplex PCR, while TCRdb's copy carries only in-frame clones and drops some. The sample holds about 140,000 clones, around 84% seen once. Sequencing was done on a sample of peripheral blood. The receptor source for this set is a woman in her sixties or seventies with acute or convalescent COVID-19. Each CDR3 is given with its conserved first and last residue. A clone size is listed for some rows: how often the clone was seen (once, few, many), or a class if it is expanded.

V: TRBV3-1/TRBV3-2
size: -
CDR3: CASSPELASGDNEQFF

V: TRBV19
size: -
CDR3: CASSLGLAGTGNEQFF

V: TRBV18
size: -
CDR3: CASSPRQGDYEQYF

V: TRBV5-6
size: -
CDR3: CASSFDRGNTEAFF

V: TRBV4-2
size: -
CDR3: CASSRSLDMSNQPQHF

V: TRBV7-8
size: -
CDR3: CASSPEAGMRNTIYF

V: TRBV12-3/TRBV12-4
size: -
CDR3: CASSTGETYEQYF

V: TRBV7-8
size: once
CDR3: CASSRGGIELAGGNTQYF

V: TRBV7-6
size: -
CDR3: CASSLQWGPTNEKLFF

V: TRBV5-1
size: -
CDR3: CASSFGFNEKLFF

V: TRBV10-3
size: -
CDR3: CAISEPSGRTGGVADEQYF

V: TRBV12-5
size: -
CDR3: CASGPGGQLGSEQFF

V: TRBV4-2
size: -
CDR3: CASSQGSGTGGSYEQYF

V: TRBV5-1
size: -
CDR3: CASSRSASGGAETQYF

V: TRBV6-5
size: -
CDR3: CASRGTGGAGNTIYF

V: TRBV19
size: -
CDR3: CASSKWGGSYNEQFF

V: TRBV2
size: once
CDR3: CASTGAGVDTGELFF

V: TRBV28
size: -
CDR3: CASSSTDRGWNQPQHF

V: TRBV11-3
size: -
CDR3: CASSLRSGGIDIQYF

V: TRBV5-1
size: -
CDR3: CASSLVDRGANEQFF

V: TRBV11-2
size: once
CDR3: CASSPRLATYNEQFF

V: TRBV24-1
size: -
CDR3: CATSDAKGNRAAEAFF